These 25 T cell receptor beta chains share one sample of origin, sequenced in a study of blood T cell repertoires in COVID-19. The assay was immunoSEQ multiplex PCR, and TCRdb's table has in-frame clones only and misses some. The sample shows about 75,000 clones, under 80% of them seen only once. Material for sequencing was peripheral blood. These receptors originate from a human donor with acute or convalescent COVID-19. The donor label of this sample is uncertain.

This clone was counted between two and nine times. The chain has TRBV28 and TRBJ1-2, with D possibly matching TRBD1 (6 bases). The V and J ends lost 5 bases and 7 bases respectively, with 14 bases between them. The CDR3 covers 13 residues. Germline V gene sequence: CDR1 MDHEN, CDR2 SYDVKM. The CDR3 DNA reads TGTGCCAGCAGTCTATCCACAGGGATTGGCTACACCTTC. It is translated as CASSLSTGIGYTF.

The chain is built from TRBV5-6 and TRBJ1-1; D gene unclear. This CDR3 contains 13 residues. The germline V gene has CDR1 SGHDT and CDR2 YYEEEE. V was pared by 2 bases and J by 2 bases, with 7 bases between. DNA of the CDR3: TGTGCCAGCAGCTTACAGATTAACACTGAAGCTTTCTTT. Translation: CASSLQINTEAFF.

This chain joins TRBV7-2 and TRBJ2-7; 7 positions agree with TRBD1. Unmatched junction bases numbered 9, after V lost 3 bases and J lost 4 bases. Germline-derived CDR1 and CDR2 are SGHTA and FQGNSA. The CDR3 runs to 15 residues. Here the CDR3 reads CASSLGQGGTYEQYF. CDR3 in DNA: TGTGCCAGCAGCTTGGGACAAGGGGGCACTTACGAGCAGTACTTC.

The genes are TRBV2 and TRBJ2-7; TRBD1 matches 9 bases. The V gene end was trimmed by 6 bases and the J gene end by 1 base; junction bases not matched to a gene: 10. The CDR3 runs 16 residues. CDR1 and CDR2 (germline): SNHLY, FYNNEI. The CDR3 here is CASRPPPGQGSYEQYF. Written as DNA, the CDR3 is TGTGCCAGCAGACCACCCCCGGGACAGGGATCCTACGAGCAGTACTTC.

The gene calls are TRBV7-3 and TRBJ2-7, with 7 bases that match TRBD2. Germline values: CDR1 SGHTA, CDR2 FQGTGA. The CDR3 spans 15 residues. The V gene end was trimmed by 5 bases and the J gene end by 4 bases; junction bases not matched to a gene: 11. CDR3 protein: CASSGLGGAGYEQYF. DNA for the CDR3: TGTGCCAGCAGCGGCCTGGGGGGAGCGGGATACGAGCAGTACTTC.

A single count supports this clone. The rearrangement uses TRBV29-1 and TRBJ1-1, with D perhaps TRBD1 (5 bases). Germline V gives CDR1 SQVTM, CDR2 ANQGSEA. This CDR3 contains 17 residues. V shed 5 bases and J shed 3 bases, with 25 bases lying between them. The CDR3 here is CSVSEPNTGAGDTEAFF. The DNA of the CDR3 is TGCAGCGTTAGCGAACCCAACACAGGAGCGGGGGACACTGAAGCTTTCTTT.

The chain has TRBV7-9 and TRBJ2-5; 9 bases fit TRBD1. Unmatched junction bases numbered 4, after V lost 6 bases and J lost 5 bases. Germline V gene sequence: CDR1 SEHNR, CDR2 FQNEAQ (reference sequence). The CDR3 loop spans 13 amino acids. The CDR3 loop is CASSLDRGETQYF. CDR3 sequence (DNA): TGTGCCAGCAGTTTGGACAGGGGTGAGACCCAGTACTTC.

The chain joins TRBV11-2 to TRBJ1-2, with D possibly TRBD1 on 5 matching bases. V lost 5 bases, J lost 2 bases, and 24 bases lay in between. Germline loops: CDR1 SGHAT, CDR2 FQNNGV. The CDR3 extends over 18 amino acids. The CDR3 here is CASSPIALQESENYGYTF. The CDR3 bases are TGTGCCAGCAGCCCGATCGCCTTACAGGAAAGTGAAAACTATGGCTACACCTTC.

J is TRBJ1-1 and V is TRBV30, with TRBD1 matching over 7 bases. The CDR3 has 12 amino acids. From germline, CDR1 is GTSNPN and CDR2 SVGIG (reference sequence). Trimming took 4 bases from V and 4 from J; bases not matched to a gene: 3. CDR3 in amino acids: CAWTDRATEAFF. CDR3 DNA: TGTGCCTGGACCGACAGGGCCACTGAAGCTTTCTTT.

The chain uses TRBV5-1 and TRBJ2-3, with 8 bases lining up with TRBD1. Germline-derived CDR1 and CDR2 are SGHRS and YFSETQ. The CDR3 consists of 19 residues. Trimming cost V 0 bases and J 0 bases; bases outside gene matches: 12. The CDR3 nucleotides read TGCGCCAGCAGCTTGGGCCTTGGAGCAGGGGGCTTAAGCACAGATACGCAGTATTTT. Protein: CASSLGLGAGGLSTDTQYF.

This rearrangement joins TRBV6-5 to TRBJ1-2; 8 nucleotides align to TRBD1. The CDR3 contains 12 residues. Germline V CDR1 and CDR2: MNHEY, SVGAGI. The ends lost 7 bases at V and 5 bases at J; junction bases unmatched: 3. CDR3 region: CASTQGAYGYTF. DNA for the CDR3: TGTGCCAGCACCCAGGGGGCGTATGGCTACACCTTC.

V usage is TRBV15 and J usage is TRBJ2-1; D unclear. V gave up 0 bases and J gave up 5 bases, with 8 bases separating them. This CDR3 comprises 14 residues. Germline lookup yields CDR1 LNHNV and CDR2 YYDKDF (reference sequence). CDR3 loop: CATSRDGGNNEQFF. The CDR3 nucleotides read TGTGCCACCAGCAGAGATGGCGGTAACAATGAGCAGTTCTTC.

This rearrangement joins TRBV15 to TRBJ1-5; D perhaps matches TRBD1 (6 bases). CDR1 is LNHNV, CDR2 YYDKDF, per germline (reference sequence). The CDR3 sequence is 15 residues long. Between the trimmed V and J ends, which lost 9 bases and 0 bases, there was a span of 15 bases. The CDR3 region is CATRVGANSNQPQHF. The CDR3 nucleotides are TGTGCCACAAGAGTGGGGGCCAATAGCAATCAGCCCCAGCATTTT.

V and J are TRBV28 and TRBJ2-1; weak D call: TRBD2 (6 bases). The CDR3 loop spans 13 amino acids. Trimming took off 2 bases at V and 12 bases at J, with 14 bases between the two ends. Germline V gene data show CDR1 as MDHEN and CDR2 as SYDVKM. The DNA for the CDR3 is TGTGCCAGCAGTTTAGGTAGCGGACCCTTGCAGTTCTTC. Protein product: CASSLGSGPLQFF.

This chain links TRBV7-6 with TRBJ1-5, with 7 bases that match TRBD1. This CDR3 comprises 17 residues. The germline V gene encodes CDR1 SGHVS and CDR2 FNYEAQ. V dropped 5 bases and J dropped 4; count of bases not matched to a gene: 14. The CDR3 is CASSLLEAAGGNQPQHF. CDR3 DNA: TGTGCCAGCAGCCTCCTCGAAGCGGCAGGGGGAAATCAGCCCCAGCATTTT.

V and J are TRBV7-9 and TRBJ2-3, with 16 bases identical to TRBD2. The CDR3 loop spans 16 amino acids. The V and J ends lost 5 bases and 4 bases, in that order; junction bases with no gene match: 3. Germline-derived CDR1 and CDR2 are SEHNR and FQNEAQ (reference sequence). Written as DNA, the CDR3 is TGTGCCAGCAGCCGAGGGACTAGCGGGGGGGCAGATACGCAGTATTTT. It specifies CASSRGTSGGADTQYF.

This clone showed up just once. The J gene is TRBJ2-2, the V gene TRBV7-9; 12 bases line up with TRBD2. The CDR3 totals 16 residues. CDR1 is SEHNR and CDR2 is FQNEAQ in the germline V gene (reference sequence). Trimming removed 0 bases from V and 8 bases from J; junction bases left unmatched: 4. CDR3 residues: CASSLATSGSFGELFF. CDR3 nucleotide sequence: TGTGCCAGCAGCTTAGCGACTAGCGGGAGTTTTGGGGAGCTGTTTTTT.

The count of this clone is one. V is TRBV21-1 and J is TRBJ1-4; TRBD1, as called in the table, went unchecked against the DNA. TRBV21-1 is a pseudogene. The CDR3 is 15 amino acids. The CDR3 DNA reads as TGTGCCAGCAGCCAAACAGGGCTACCTAATGAAAAACTGTTTTTT. Amino acid sequence: CASSQTGLPNEKLFF.

The chain employs TRBV5-4 and TRBJ1-4; 7 bases match TRBD1. After removal of 7 bases from V and 4 bases from J, the junction contained 7 bases not matched to a gene. CDR3 length: 14 residues. The germline V gene encodes CDR1 SGHNT and CDR2 YYREEE (reference sequence). CDR3 in DNA: TGTGCCAGCGGAGGGACAGCTGATAATGAAAAACTGTTTTTT. Encoded protein: CASGGTADNEKLFF.

This chain joins TRBV18 and TRBJ2-1; 10 nucleotides line up with TRBD2. After removal of 2 bases from V and 8 bases from J, the junction contained 6 bases not matched to a gene. This CDR3 has 15 amino acids. Germline-derived CDR1 and CDR2 are KGHSH and LQKENI. As DNA, the CDR3 is TGTGCCAGCTCACCAAAAAGCGGGAGGGCGGATGAGCAGTTCTTC. Translation: CASSPKSGRADEQFF.

This clone was picked up a small number of times. The rearrangement links TRBV6-5 to TRBJ1-1; a weak D match, TRBD1 (6 bases). The CDR3 covers 13 residues. Germline-derived CDR1 and CDR2 are MNHEY and SVGAGI. Trimming cost V 6 bases and J 6 bases, with 14 bases left between them. For the CDR3, the DNA is TGTGCCAGCAGGGCAACAGGGTTCCCTGAAGCTTTCTTT. It translates to CASRATGFPEAFF.

This chain links TRBV6-4 with TRBJ2-2; TRBD2 aligns across 9 bases. Germline V gene sequence: CDR1 MRHNA, CDR2 SNTAGT. V shed 6 bases and J 2 bases; nucleotides not matched to a gene: 7. CDR3 length: 16 amino acids. DNA of the CDR3: TGTGCCAGCAGCGAAGCGGGAGGCCCTAACACCGGGGAGCTGTTTTTT. It codes for CASSEAGGPNTGELFF.

The chain recombines TRBV5-6 with TRBJ2-3; D may be TRBD2 (5 bases). CDR1 SGHDT and CDR2 YYEEEE come from the germline V gene. Trimming shortened V by 0 bases and J by 4 bases, and 9 bases separated the two germline ends. CDR3 length: 14 amino acids. The CDR3 loop reads CASSLVGVADTQYF. The CDR3 DNA reads TGTGCCAGCAGCTTGGTCGGGGTTGCAGATACGCAGTATTTT.

Only one count was recorded for this clone. The rearrangement links TRBV6-6 to TRBJ1-3; D is uncertain. The V end was cut by 5 bases, the J end by 7 bases, with 18 bases between. The CDR3 has 15 amino acids. Germline CDR1 is MNHNY and CDR2 is SVGAGI (reference sequence). Written as DNA, the CDR3 is TGTGCCAGCAGTACCTCCCTGGTCGGTTCGAACACCATATATTTT. Residues: CASSTSLVGSNTIYF.

This chain joins TRBV5-1 and TRBJ1-5; tentatively, D is TRBD1 (6 bases). Looked up from germline, CDR1 is SGHRS and CDR2 is YFSETQ. V was clipped by 0 bases and J by 4 bases, with 11 bases between them. The CDR3 is 15 amino acids. CDR3 in amino acids: CASSLVPGENQPQHF. The DNA of the CDR3 is TGCGCCAGCAGCTTGGTCCCAGGGGAGAATCAGCCCCAGCATTTT.